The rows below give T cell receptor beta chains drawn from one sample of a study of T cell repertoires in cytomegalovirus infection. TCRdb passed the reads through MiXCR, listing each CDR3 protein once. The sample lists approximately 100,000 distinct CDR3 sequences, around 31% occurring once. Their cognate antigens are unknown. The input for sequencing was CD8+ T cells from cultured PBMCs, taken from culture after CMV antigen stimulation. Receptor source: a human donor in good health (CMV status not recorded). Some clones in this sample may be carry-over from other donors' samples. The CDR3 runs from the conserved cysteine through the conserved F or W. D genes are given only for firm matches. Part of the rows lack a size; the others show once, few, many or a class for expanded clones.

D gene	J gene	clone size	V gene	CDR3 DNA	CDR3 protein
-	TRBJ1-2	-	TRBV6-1	TGTGCCAGGGGGGGACTCATCGATGGCTACACCTTC	CARGGLIDGYTF
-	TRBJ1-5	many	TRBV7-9	TGTGCCAGCAGCTTAGAGGGACTTCAGCCCCAGCATTTT	CASSLEGLQPQHF
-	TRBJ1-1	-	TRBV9	TGTGCCAGCAGCGTAGGGCACACTGAAGCTTTCTTT	CASSVGHTEAFF
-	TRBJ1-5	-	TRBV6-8	TGTGCCAGCAGTGACTCAAATTCGGGGGGTCAGCCCCAGCATTTT	CASSDSNSGGQPQHF
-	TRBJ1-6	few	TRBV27	TGTGCCAGCAAGGTTGGCAGAGGATATTCACCCCTCCACTTT	CASKVGRGYSPLHF
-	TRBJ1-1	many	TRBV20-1	TGCAGTGCTAGAGAGATGGGTGAAGCTTTCTTT	CSAREMGEAFF
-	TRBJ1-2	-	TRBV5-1	TGCGCCAGCAGCTTGGCCGGTCCGGGTAACGGCTACACCTTC	CASSLAGPGNGYTF
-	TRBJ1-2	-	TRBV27	TGTGCCAGCAGTCCCGGGACGGTACATGGCTACACCTTC	CASSPGTVHGYTF
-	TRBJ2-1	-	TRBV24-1	TGTGCCACCAGTGATGGACAGTACAATGAGCAGTTCTTC	CATSDGQYNEQFF
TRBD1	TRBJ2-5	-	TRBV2	TGTGCCAGCTACAGGGGTTGGGAAGAGACCCAGTACTTC	CASYRGWEETQYF
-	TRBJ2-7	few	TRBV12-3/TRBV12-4	TGTGCCAGCAGTCCTGGGACAATCGACGAGCAGTACTTC	CASSPGTIDEQYF
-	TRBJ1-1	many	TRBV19	TGTGCCAGTAGTGTCCAACAGAACACTGAAGCTTTCTTT	CASSVQQNTEAFF
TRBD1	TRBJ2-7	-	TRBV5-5	TGTGCCAGCAGCTTGTCCGGGACAGTAACCTACGAGCAGTACTTC	CASSLSGTVTYEQYF
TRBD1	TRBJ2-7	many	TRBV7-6	TGTGCCAGCAGCTGGGACCGGGACAGTGACACCTACGAGCAGTACTTC	CASSWDRDSDTYEQYF
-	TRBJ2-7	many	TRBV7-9	TGTGCCAGCAGCTTTGGGACCGGGCCCAGGGCGTACGAGCAGTACTTC	CASSFGTGPRAYEQYF
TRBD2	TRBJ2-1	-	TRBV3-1	TGTGCCAGCAGCCAAGCTAGCGGGGGTCTGGGGAATGAGCAGTTCTTC	CASSQASGGLGNEQFF
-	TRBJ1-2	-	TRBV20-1	TGCAGTGCTGATGGGGGGCCTGATAACTATGGCTACACCTTC	CSADGGPDNYGYTF
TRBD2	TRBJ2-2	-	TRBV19	TGTGCCAGTAACACTCTAGCGGGGGCTGGGGAGCTGTTTTTT	CASNTLAGAGELFF
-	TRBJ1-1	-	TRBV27	TGTGCCAGCAGTTCGGCCGGCGAAGCTTTCTTT	CASSSAGEAFF
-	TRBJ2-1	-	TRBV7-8	TGTGCCAGCAGCCCCCGTGCGGGGATCTACAATGAGCAGTTCTTC	CASSPRAGIYNEQFF
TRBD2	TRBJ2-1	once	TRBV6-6	TGTGCCAACGGGGGGAGCTACAATGAGCAGTTCTTC	CANGGSYNEQFF
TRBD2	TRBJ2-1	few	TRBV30	TGTGCCTGGCGACTAGCGGGGGACTACAATGAGCAGTTCTTC	CAWRLAGDYNEQFF
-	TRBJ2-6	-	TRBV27	TGTGCCAGCAGACAGGGACCCGGGGCCAACGTCCTGACTTTC	CASRQGPGANVLTF
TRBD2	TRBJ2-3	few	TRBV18	TGTGCCAGCTCGGCGGAGCTAGCGGCCTCGAGCACAGATACGCAGTATTTT	CASSAELAASSTDTQYF
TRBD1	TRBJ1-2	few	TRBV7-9	TGTGCCAGCAAGGGACAGGAGGGCTACACCTTC	CASKGQEGYTF
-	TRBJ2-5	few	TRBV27	TGTGCCAGCTGGGTAGCCGGGGCCCAAGAGACCCAGTACTTC	CASWVAGAQETQYF
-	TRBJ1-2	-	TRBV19	TGTGCCAGTAGTCCGCCGGGGAGTGGCAGACGTGGCTACACCTTC	CASSPPGSGRRGYTF
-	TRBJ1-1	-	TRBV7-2	TGTGCCAGCAGCTTAAGGGGAAGTAACTGGGGGTACACTGAAGCTTTCTTT	CASSLRGSNWGYTEAFF
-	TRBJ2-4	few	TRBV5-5	TGTGCCAGCAGCTTGTCAAGGAGGGGGGACATTCAGTACTTC	CASSLSRRGDIQYF
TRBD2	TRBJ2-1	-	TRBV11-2	TGTGCCAGCAGCTCCCGGACTAGCGGGGAGGGGGGTGAGCAGTTCTTC	CASSSRTSGEGGEQFF
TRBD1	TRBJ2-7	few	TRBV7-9	TGTGCCAGCAGCTTAGTTCAGGCCGGACAGGGAAGGTTTCAATACTTC	CASSLVQAGQGRFQYF
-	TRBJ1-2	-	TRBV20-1	TGCAGTGCCGAAACCTGGGGAGACTATGGCTACACCTTC	CSAETWGDYGYTF
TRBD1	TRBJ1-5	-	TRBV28	TGTGCCACCAAGGGGACAGGCAATCAGCCCCAGCATTTT	CATKGTGNQPQHF
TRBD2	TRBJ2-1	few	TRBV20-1	TGCAGTGCTAGAGATTGGTCGGCGGGGGGTGGCTCCTACAATGAGCAGTTCTTC	CSARDWSAGGGSYNEQFF
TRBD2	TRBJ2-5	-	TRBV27	TGTGCCAGCAGTTTTGTAGCGGGGGACTTAGAGACCCAGTACTTC	CASSFVAGDLETQYF
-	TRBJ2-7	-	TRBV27	TGTGCCAGCAGTTTTGGGGCAGGGGCCTACGAGCAGTACTTC	CASSFGAGAYEQYF
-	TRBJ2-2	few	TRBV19	TGTGCCAGTAGTATAGTTTCCGGGGAGCTGTTTTTT	CASSIVSGELFF
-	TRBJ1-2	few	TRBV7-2	TGTGCCAGCAGCTTATTCCCTTTGGGTGGCTACACCTTC	CASSLFPLGGYTF